The 25 T cell receptor beta chains below come from one sample, sequenced in a study of blood T cell repertoires in COVID-19. Sequencing used immunoSEQ multiplex PCR; TCRdb keeps in-frame clones, though not all of them. The sample lists roughly 140,000 clones; 84% were seen once. What was sequenced was PBMCs or T cells enriched from blood (not recorded which). Source of these receptors: a man aged 45 to 65 in a cohort exposed to, infected with or recovered from COVID-19 (not recorded which).

This chain joins TRBV10-1 and TRBJ2-3, with D perhaps matching TRBD1 (6 bases). Trimming shortened V by 7 bases and J by 0 bases, and 8 bases separated the two germline ends. Germline V lookup: CDR1 WNHNN, CDR2 SYGVQD (reference sequence). The CDR3 consists of 13 residues. The CDR3 DNA follows: TGCGCCAGCACCACAGGGAGCACAGATACGCAGTATTTT. Its protein is CASTTGSTDTQYF.

This clone was detected a few times. The rearrangement joins TRBV5-4 to TRBJ1-2; TRBD1 aligns across 7 bases. The CDR3 runs to 14 residues. Per the germline V gene, CDR1 is SGHNT and CDR2 is YYREEE (reference sequence). Trimming at V came to 5 bases and at J to 3 bases, leaving 7 bases not matched to a gene. CDR3 nucleotide sequence: TGTGCCAGCAGACCGCAGGGGGAGCACTATGGCTACACCTTC. Amino acid sequence: CASRPQGEHYGYTF.

V is TRBV18 and J is TRBJ1-1, with TRBD1 identical over 10 bases. This CDR3 spans 17 amino acids. Germline CDR1 and CDR2: KGHSH and LQKENI. After removal of 3 bases from V and 0 bases from J, the junction contained 7 bases not matched to a gene. This CDR3 is CASSPGQGVFLNTEAFF. Here the CDR3 DNA reads TGTGCCAGCTCACCCGGACAGGGGGTCTTTTTGAACACTGAAGCTTTCTTT.

The chain links TRBV20-1 to TRBJ1-2; D is undetermined. The CDR3 has 11 residues. The ends were cut back, 3 bases at V and 10 bases at J, with 12 bases in the middle. Looked up from germline, CDR1 is DFQATT and CDR2 is SNEGSKA (reference sequence). The CDR3 loop reads CSASTPGIYTF. CDR3 in DNA: TGCAGTGCTAGTACCCCGGGGATCTACACCTTC.

The V gene is TRBV27, the J gene TRBJ1-5; TRBD1 matches at 7 bases. Germline V gene sequence: CDR1 MNHEY, CDR2 SMNVEV (reference sequence). V lost 3 bases to trimming and J lost 0 bases; unmatched junction nucleotides: 2. The CDR3 is made up of 15 amino acids. CDR3 coding DNA: TGTGCCAGCAGTTTGAGGGGGCATAGCAATCAGCCCCAGCATTTT. It yields the protein CASSLRGHSNQPQHF.

This rearrangement joins TRBV14 to TRBJ2-7; D is ambiguous. This CDR3 region has 15 residues. Trimming stripped 1 base from V and 1 base from J, with 11 bases between. From germline, CDR1 is SGHDN and CDR2 FVKESK. In DNA form, the CDR3 reads TGTGCCAGCAGCCAAGGTATGGCTGCTTCCTACGAGCAGTACTTC. It yields the protein CASSQGMAASYEQYF.

The chain uses TRBV9 and TRBJ1-1, with D tentatively TRBD1 (6 bases). Germline CDR1 reads SGDLS; CDR2 reads YYNGEE. This CDR3 contains 14 residues. Between the trimmed V and J ends, which lost 4 bases and 1 base, there was a span of 11 bases. CDR3 protein: CASSPTGQNTEAFF. CDR3 DNA sequence: TGTGCCAGCAGCCCGACGGGACAGAACACTGAAGCTTTCTTT.

This chain connects TRBV5-5 to TRBJ2-3, with TRBD1 identical over 7 bases. V shed 7 bases, J shed 1 base, and the junction held 6 bases outside the gene matches. The CDR3 consists of 14 residues. Germline V CDR1 and CDR2: SGHKS, YYEKEE (reference sequence). Here the CDR3 reads CASGPGTGTDTQYF. The CDR3 DNA reads as TGTGCCAGCGGCCCCGGGACAGGCACAGATACGCAGTATTTT.

The V call is TRBV11-2, the J call TRBJ2-5; 7 positions agree with TRBD1. Germline V gene sequence: CDR1 SGHAT, CDR2 FQNNGV. This CDR3 comprises 14 residues. The trim removed 5 bases at V and 2 bases at J, leaving 5 bases unmatched. DNA for the CDR3: TGTGCCAGCAGCCACAGGGGTTGGCAAGAGACCCAGTACTTC. It codes for CASSHRGWQETQYF.

The rearrangement links TRBV6-1 to TRBJ2-3, with TRBD1 matching 8 bases. The trim removed 3 bases at V and 3 bases at J, leaving 2 bases unmatched. This CDR3 is built from 14 residues. Germline-derived CDR1 and CDR2 are MNHNS and SASEGT. CDR3: CASSDRGHTDTQYF. Written as DNA, the CDR3 is TGTGCCAGCAGTGACAGGGGGCATACAGATACGCAGTATTTT.

There are a few counts of this clone. The chain has TRBV2 and TRBJ2-5; TRBD1 matches 9 bases. CDR3 size: 13 residues. Germline V gives CDR1 SNHLY, CDR2 FYNNEI. The ends lost 7 bases at V and 3 bases at J; junction bases unmatched: 3. The CDR3 region is CASKTGGEETQYF. The CDR3 region has the DNA TGTGCCAGCAAGACAGGGGGAGAAGAGACCCAGTACTTC.

The CDR3 DNA reads TGTGCCAGCAGTTCCCGGACTTTCAATGAGCAGTTCTTC. It translates to CASSSRTFNEQFF. The chain carries TRBV12-3 or TRBV12-4 and TRBJ2-1; D perhaps matches TRBD2 (5 bases). This CDR3 region has 13 residues. V was trimmed by 4 bases and J by 6 bases, leaving 10 bases between them.

This chain uses TRBV28 with TRBJ2-7, with D unclear. The CDR3 is made up of 15 amino acids. V lost 4 bases and J 0 bases, leaving 13 bases between the germline ends. Germline CDR1 is MDHEN and CDR2 is SYDVKM. CDR3 sequence: CASSSTDWSSYEQYF. The DNA for the CDR3 is TGTGCCAGCAGTTCCACCGACTGGAGCTCCTACGAGCAGTACTTC.

The chain uses TRBV3-1 (or the pseudogene TRBV3-2) and TRBJ2-7; 9 bases are shared with TRBD2. Losses at the gene ends were 1 base for V and 3 bases for J; bases not matched to a gene: 4. CDR1 and CDR2 from the germline V gene are LGHDT and YNNKEL (reference sequence). This CDR3 is 15 amino acids long. CDR3 coding DNA: TGTGCCAGCAGCCAAGGGCTAGCGGGGCACTACGAGCAGTACTTC. As protein: CASSQGLAGHYEQYF.

The V and J genes are TRBV11-2 and TRBJ2-2, with TRBD1 as a possible D gene (5 bases). Trimming removed 1 base from V and 4 bases from J, with 16 bases in between. Per germline, CDR1 SGHAT and CDR2 FQNNGV. This CDR3 has 17 residues. The DNA of the CDR3 is TGTGCCAGCAGCTTAGCCCCCCCAGGGTATCGCACCGGGGAGCTGTTTTTT. It specifies CASSLAPPGYRTGELFF.

This clone was picked up a small number of times. The chain combines TRBV4-1 with TRBJ1-1; TRBD1 is a possible D gene (5 bases). Germline lookup yields CDR1 MGHRA and CDR2 YSYEKL. The CDR3 loop spans 14 amino acids. Trimming cost V 1 base and J 4 bases, with 10 bases left between them. The CDR3 DNA follows: TGCGCCAGCAGCCAAGCAGGGCCGGGCACTGAAGCTTTCTTT. Its protein is CASSQAGPGTEAFF.

This clone was counted between two and nine times. The rearrangement uses TRBV5-1 and TRBJ2-1; D not certain. The CDR3 length is 15 residues. Trimming took off 1 base at V and 2 bases at J, with 10 bases between the two ends. CDR1 is SGHRS and CDR2 is YFSETQ in the germline V gene. In nucleotides, the CDR3 is TGCGCCAGCAGCTTGATTGGCGAGGCCTACAATGAGCAGTTCTTC. Amino acids: CASSLIGEAYNEQFF.

The chain joins TRBV19 to TRBJ2-2; 10 nucleotides match TRBD2. The CDR3 sequence is 18 residues long. Germline V gene lookup returns CDR1 LNHDA and CDR2 SQIVND (reference sequence). After removal of 6 bases from V and 5 bases from J, the junction contained 15 bases not matched to a gene. CDR3 residues: CASRRPRLAGANTGELFF. CDR3 sequence (DNA): TGTGCCAGTAGGCGCCCCCGCCTAGCGGGAGCAAATACCGGGGAGCTGTTTTTT.

The chain joins TRBV7-9 to TRBJ1-6; weak D call: TRBD1 (5 bases). Germline CDR1 reads SEHNR; CDR2 reads FQNEAQ (reference sequence). Trimming pared 3 bases from V and 10 bases from J, leaving 10 bases between. The CDR3 sequence is 13 residues long. CDR3 region: CASSLTGESPLHF. The CDR3 DNA reads TGTGCCAGCAGCTTGACGGGGGAGTCACCCCTCCACTTT.

This chain connects TRBV14 to TRBJ2-3; weak D call: TRBD2 (6 bases). V was shortened by 1 base and J by 2 bases, with 19 bases between the two germline ends. The CDR3 is made up of 18 amino acids. Germline V gene data show CDR1 as SGHDN and CDR2 as FVKESK. In nucleotides, the CDR3 is TGTGCCAGCAGCCAAGGCCTCTCGGGACTGCCCTCCACAGATACGCAGTATTTT. This sequence encodes CASSQGLSGLPSTDTQYF.

CDR3 sequence reads: CASRLQGAVGNTEAFF. The CDR3 DNA reads TGCGCCAGCAGGCTACAGGGGGCAGTGGGGAACACTGAAGCTTTCTTT. The chain joins TRBV23-1 to TRBJ1-1; 9 bases agree with TRBD1. Being an ORF, TRBV23-1 has a function that is uncertain. The length of the CDR3 is 16 residues. The V segment lost 6 bases and the J segment 1 base; nucleotides outside the gene matches: 9.

This clone has a handful of counts. J is TRBJ2-3 and V is TRBV7-9, with 11 positions matching TRBD2. This CDR3 is built from 16 residues. V lost 4 bases, J lost 7 bases, and 10 bases stayed unmatched. Germline loops: CDR1 SEHNR, CDR2 FQNEAQ (reference sequence). This CDR3 reads CASSWGTSGAGYTQYF. In DNA form, the CDR3 reads TGTGCCAGCAGCTGGGGGACTAGCGGCGCGGGATATACGCAGTATTTT.

V usage is TRBV28 and J usage is TRBJ1-1, with D possibly TRBD1 on 6 matching bases. The V and J ends lost 7 bases and 2 bases respectively, with 14 bases between them. Germline loops: CDR1 MDHEN, CDR2 SYDVKM. The CDR3 covers 14 residues. The CDR3, as DNA: TGTGCCAGCAACCTGGGACAAATAAACACTGAAGCTTTCTTT. As protein: CASNLGQINTEAFF.

This chain connects TRBV5-1 to TRBJ1-2, with a possible D match to TRBD1 (6 bases). The CDR3 runs 15 residues. V was pared by 4 bases and J by 6 bases, with 19 bases between. Germline CDR1 is SGHRS and CDR2 is YFSETQ. This CDR3 is CASSGDGTLGHGYTF. CDR3 sequence (DNA): TGCGCCAGCAGCGGAGACGGGACACTCGGCCATGGCTACACCTTC.

The chain has TRBV9 and TRBJ1-2, with no clear D. Looked up from germline, CDR1 is SGDLS and CDR2 is YYNGEE. The V and J ends lost 3 bases and 5 bases respectively, with 14 bases between them. The CDR3 has 14 amino acids. CDR3 nucleotides: TGTGCCAGCAGCGCGGTCCAGGCAGATTATGGCTACACCTTC. Translating it yields CASSAVQADYGYTF.